This TCR beta chain was profiled in a study of blood T cell repertoires in COVID-19. Libraries were prepared by immunoSEQ multiplex PCR; TCRdb keeps only in-frame clonotypes and omits some of them. Altogether some 260,000 clones are present, approximately 79% being singletons, with the ten largest covering about 5.3%. Germline-derived CDR1 and CDR2 are MGHRA and YSYEKL. The CDR3 length is 16 residues. Trimming took 1 base from V and 2 from J; bases not matched to a gene: 6. The chain is built from TRBV4-1 and TRBJ2-3, with TRBD1 matching 7 bases. The source of this sequence is a woman aged 80 or older with active or convalescent COVID-19. Material: peripheral blood. The CDR3 coding sequence is TGCGCCAGCAGCCAAGGTAGGGGGCTTAACACAGATACGCAGTATTTT. Translating it yields CASSQGRGLNTDTQYF.